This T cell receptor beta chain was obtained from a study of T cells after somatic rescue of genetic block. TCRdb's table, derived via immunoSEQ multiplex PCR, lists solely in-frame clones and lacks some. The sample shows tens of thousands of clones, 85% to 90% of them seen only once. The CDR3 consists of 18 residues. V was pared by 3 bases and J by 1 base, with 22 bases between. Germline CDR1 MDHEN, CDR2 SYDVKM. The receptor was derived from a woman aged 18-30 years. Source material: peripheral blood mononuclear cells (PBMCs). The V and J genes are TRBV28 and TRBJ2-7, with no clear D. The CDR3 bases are TGTGCCAGCAGTTTTAACCCCGCCGACCACGTTGGATCCTACGAGCAGTACTTC. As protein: CASSFNPADHVGSYEQYF. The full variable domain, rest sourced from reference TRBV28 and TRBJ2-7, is DVKVTQSSRYLVKRTGEKVFLECVQDMDHENMFWYRQDPGLGLRLIYFSYDVKMKEKGDIPEGYSVSREKKERFSLILESASTNQTSMYLCASSFNPADHVGSYEQYFGPGTRLTVT.